This T cell receptor (beta chain) was identified during a study of cytomegalovirus exposure and HLA in healthy donors. The V end lost 4 bases, the J end lost 6 bases, and 13 bases lay between the germline ends. Germline CDR1 is SQVTM and CDR2 is ANQGSEA. The CDR3 contains 13 residues. Repertoires were generated with immunoSEQ multiplex PCR, while TCRdb's copy carries only in-frame clones and drops some. This sample has around 200,000 clones; about 86% occur once, and the top ten carry about 2.9%. This sequence originates from a woman between 18 and 29 years old in good health and CMV-seronegative. V usage is TRBV29-1 and J usage is TRBJ2-1, with D maybe TRBD2 (5 bases). The sample comprised PBMCs. The CDR3 DNA reads TGCAGCGTTGCGGCGGGCCGGGGCAATGAGCAGTTCTTC. It encodes CSVAAGRGNEQFF.